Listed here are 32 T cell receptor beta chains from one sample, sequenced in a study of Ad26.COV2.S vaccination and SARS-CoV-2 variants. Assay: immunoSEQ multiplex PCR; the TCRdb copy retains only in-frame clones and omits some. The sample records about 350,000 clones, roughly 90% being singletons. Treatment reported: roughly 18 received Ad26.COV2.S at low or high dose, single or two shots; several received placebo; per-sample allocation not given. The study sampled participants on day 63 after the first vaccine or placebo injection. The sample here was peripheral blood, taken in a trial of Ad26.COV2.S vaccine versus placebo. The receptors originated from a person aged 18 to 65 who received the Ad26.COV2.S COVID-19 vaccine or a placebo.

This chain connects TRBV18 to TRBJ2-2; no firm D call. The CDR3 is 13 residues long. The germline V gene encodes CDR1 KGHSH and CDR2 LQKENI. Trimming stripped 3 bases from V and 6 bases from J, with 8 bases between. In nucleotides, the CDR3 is TGTGCCAGCTCACCCGTCGGACCCGGGGAGCTGTTTTTT. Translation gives CASSPVGPGELFF.

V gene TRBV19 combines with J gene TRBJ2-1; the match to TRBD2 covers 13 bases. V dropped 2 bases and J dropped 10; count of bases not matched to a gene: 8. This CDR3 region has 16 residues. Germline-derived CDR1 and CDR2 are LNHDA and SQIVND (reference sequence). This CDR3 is CASSITTSGRFWEQFF. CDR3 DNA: TGTGCCAGTAGTATAACGACTAGCGGGAGGTTTTGGGAGCAGTTCTTC.

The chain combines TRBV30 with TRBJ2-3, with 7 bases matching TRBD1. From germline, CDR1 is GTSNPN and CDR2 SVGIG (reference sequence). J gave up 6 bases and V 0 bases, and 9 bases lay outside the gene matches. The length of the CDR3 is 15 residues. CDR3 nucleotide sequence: TGTGCCTGGAGTGTAAAGGGGGCGCTTTTTGATACGCAGTATTTT. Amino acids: CAWSVKGALFDTQYF. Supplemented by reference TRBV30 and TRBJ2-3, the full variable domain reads SQTIHQWPATLVQPVGSPLSLECTVEGTSNPNLYWYRQAAGRGLQLLFYSVGIGQISSEVPQNLSASRPQDRQFILSSKKLLLSDSGFYLCAWSVKGALFDTQYFGPGTRLTVL.

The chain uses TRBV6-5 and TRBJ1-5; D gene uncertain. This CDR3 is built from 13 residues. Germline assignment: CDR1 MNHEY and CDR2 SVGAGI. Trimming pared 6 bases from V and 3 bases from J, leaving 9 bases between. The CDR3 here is CASRVGFNQPQHF. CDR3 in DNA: TGTGCCAGCAGGGTGGGGTTCAATCAGCCCCAGCATTTT.

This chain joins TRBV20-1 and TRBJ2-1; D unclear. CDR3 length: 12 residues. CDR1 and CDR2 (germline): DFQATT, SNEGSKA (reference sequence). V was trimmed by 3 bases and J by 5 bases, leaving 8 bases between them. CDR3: CSASRDHNEQFF. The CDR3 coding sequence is TGCAGTGCTAGTAGAGATCACAATGAGCAGTTCTTC.

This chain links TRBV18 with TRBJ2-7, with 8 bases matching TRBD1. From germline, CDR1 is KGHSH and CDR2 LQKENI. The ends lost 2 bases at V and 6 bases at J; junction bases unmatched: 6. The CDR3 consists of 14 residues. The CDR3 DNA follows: TGTGCCAGCTCACCAGGACAGGGAATGACCGAGCAGTACTTC. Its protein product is CASSPGQGMTEQYF. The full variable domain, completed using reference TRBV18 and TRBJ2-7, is NAGVMQNPRHLVRRRGQEARLRCSPMKGHSHVYWYRQLPEEGLKFMVYLQKENIIDESGMPKERFSAEFPKEGPSILRIQQVVRGDSAAYFCASSPGQGMTEQYFGPGTRLTVT.

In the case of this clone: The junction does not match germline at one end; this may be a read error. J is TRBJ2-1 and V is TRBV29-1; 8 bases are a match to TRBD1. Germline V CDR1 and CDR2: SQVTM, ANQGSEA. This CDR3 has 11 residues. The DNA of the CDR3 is TGCAGCGTCGAAGACAGGGGTGAGCAGTTCTTC. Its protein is CSVEDRGEQFF.

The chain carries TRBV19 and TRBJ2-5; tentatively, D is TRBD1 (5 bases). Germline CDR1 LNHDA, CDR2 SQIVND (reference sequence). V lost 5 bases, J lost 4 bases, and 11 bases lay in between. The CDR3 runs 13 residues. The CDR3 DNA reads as TGTGCCAGTAGTCCTCAGGGTTTAGAGACCCAGTACTTC. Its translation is CASSPQGLETQYF.

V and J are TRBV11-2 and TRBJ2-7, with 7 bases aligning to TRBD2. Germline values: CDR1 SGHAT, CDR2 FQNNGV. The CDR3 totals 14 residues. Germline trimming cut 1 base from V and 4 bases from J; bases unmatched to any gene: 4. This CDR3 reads CASSLGTSAYEQYF. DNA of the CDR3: TGTGCCAGCAGCTTAGGAACTAGCGCATACGAGCAGTACTTC.

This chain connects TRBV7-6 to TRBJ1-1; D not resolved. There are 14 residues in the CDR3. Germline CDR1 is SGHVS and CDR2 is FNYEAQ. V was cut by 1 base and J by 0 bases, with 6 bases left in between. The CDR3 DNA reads TGTGCCAGCAGCTTAGGCCAGATGAACACTGAAGCTTTCTTT. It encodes CASSLGQMNTEAFF.

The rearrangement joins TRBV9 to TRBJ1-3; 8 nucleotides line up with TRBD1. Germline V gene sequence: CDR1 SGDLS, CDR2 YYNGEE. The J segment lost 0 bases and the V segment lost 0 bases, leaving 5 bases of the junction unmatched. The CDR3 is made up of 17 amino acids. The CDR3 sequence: CASSVGTGISSGNTIYF. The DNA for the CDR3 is TGTGCCAGCAGCGTAGGGACAGGGATCAGCTCTGGAAACACCATATATTTT.

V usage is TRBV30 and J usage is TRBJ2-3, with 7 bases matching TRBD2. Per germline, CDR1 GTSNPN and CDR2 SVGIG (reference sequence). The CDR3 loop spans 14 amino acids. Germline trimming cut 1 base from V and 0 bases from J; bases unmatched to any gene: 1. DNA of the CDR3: TGTGCCTGGAGTGCACTAGCGAGCACAGATACGCAGTATTTT. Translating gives CAWSALASTDTQYF.

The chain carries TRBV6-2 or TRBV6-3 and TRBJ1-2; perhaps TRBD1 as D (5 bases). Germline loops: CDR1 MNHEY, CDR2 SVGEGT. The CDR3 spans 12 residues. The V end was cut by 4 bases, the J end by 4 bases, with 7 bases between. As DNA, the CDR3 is TGTGCCAGCAGTTTGACAGTCTATGGCTACACCTTC. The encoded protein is CASSLTVYGYTF.

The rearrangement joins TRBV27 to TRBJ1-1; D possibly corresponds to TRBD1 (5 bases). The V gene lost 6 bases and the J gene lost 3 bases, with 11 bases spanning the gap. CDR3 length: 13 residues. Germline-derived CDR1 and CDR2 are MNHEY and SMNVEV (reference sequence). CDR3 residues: CASSLQDYTEAFF. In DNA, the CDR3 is TGTGCCAGCAGCCTACAGGACTACACTGAAGCTTTCTTT.

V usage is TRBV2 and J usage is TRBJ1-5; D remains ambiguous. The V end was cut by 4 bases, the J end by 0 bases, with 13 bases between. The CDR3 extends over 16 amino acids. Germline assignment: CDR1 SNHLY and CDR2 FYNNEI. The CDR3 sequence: CASSVPAGNSNQPQHF. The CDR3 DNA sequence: TGTGCCAGCAGTGTCCCTGCTGGAAATAGCAATCAGCCCCAGCATTTT.

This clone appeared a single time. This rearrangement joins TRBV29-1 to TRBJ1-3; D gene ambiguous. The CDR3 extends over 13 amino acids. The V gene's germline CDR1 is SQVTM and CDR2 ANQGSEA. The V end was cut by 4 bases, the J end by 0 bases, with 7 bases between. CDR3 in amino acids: CSVVVSSGNTIYF. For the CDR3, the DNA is TGCAGCGTTGTCGTGAGCTCTGGAAACACCATATATTTT.

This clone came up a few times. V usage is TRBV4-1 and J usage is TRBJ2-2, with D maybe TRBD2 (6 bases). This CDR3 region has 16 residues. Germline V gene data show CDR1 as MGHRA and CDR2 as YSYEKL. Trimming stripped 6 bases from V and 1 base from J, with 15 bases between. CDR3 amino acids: CASSSRTTGNTGELFF. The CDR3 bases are TGCGCCAGCAGTTCCAGGACTACCGGGAACACCGGGGAGCTGTTTTTT.

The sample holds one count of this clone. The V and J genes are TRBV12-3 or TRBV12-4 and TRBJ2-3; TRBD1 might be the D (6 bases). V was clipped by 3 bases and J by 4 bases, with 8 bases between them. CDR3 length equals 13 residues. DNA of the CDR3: TGTGCCAGCAGTTTCCCAGGGGCAGATACGCAGTATTTT. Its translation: CASSFPGADTQYF.

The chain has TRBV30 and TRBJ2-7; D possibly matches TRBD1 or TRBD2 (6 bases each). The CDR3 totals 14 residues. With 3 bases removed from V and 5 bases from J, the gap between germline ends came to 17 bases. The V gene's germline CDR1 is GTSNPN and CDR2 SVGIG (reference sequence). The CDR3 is CAWSGGITGHEQYF. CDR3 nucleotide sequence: TGTGCCTGGAGCGGGGGAATAACAGGGCACGAGCAGTACTTC.

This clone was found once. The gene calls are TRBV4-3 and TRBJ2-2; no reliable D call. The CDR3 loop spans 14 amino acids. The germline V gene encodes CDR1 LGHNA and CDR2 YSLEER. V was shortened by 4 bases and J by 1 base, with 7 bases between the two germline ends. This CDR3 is CASSLGMNTGELFF. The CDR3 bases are TGCGCCAGCAGCCTAGGGATGAACACCGGGGAGCTGTTTTTT.

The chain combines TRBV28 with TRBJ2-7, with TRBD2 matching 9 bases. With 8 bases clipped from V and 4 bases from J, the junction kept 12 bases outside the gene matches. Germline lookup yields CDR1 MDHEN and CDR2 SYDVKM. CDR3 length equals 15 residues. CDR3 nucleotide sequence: TGTGCCAGCCGACGTAAGGCGGGAGGGCCTTACGAGCAGTACTTC. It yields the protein CASRRKAGGPYEQYF.

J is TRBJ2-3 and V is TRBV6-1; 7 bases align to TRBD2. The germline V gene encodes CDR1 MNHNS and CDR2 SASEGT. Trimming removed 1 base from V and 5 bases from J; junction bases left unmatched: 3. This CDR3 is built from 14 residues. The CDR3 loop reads CASSEVGGGDTQYF. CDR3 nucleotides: TGTGCCAGCAGTGAAGTGGGGGGGGGAGATACGCAGTATTTT.

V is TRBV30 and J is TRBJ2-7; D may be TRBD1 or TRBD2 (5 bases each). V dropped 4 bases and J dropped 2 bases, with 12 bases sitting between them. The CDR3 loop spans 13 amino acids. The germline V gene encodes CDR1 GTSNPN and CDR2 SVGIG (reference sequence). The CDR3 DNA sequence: TGTGCCTGGATTCGGGACGGAACCTACGAGCAGTACTTC. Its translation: CAWIRDGTYEQYF.

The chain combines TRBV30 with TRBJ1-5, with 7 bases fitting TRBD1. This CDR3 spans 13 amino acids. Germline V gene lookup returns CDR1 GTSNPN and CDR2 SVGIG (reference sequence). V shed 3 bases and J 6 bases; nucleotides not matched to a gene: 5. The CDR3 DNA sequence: TGTGCCTGGAGGACAGGGCTCGGTCAGCCCCAGCATTTT. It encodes CAWRTGLGQPQHF. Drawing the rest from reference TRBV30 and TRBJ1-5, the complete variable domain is SQTIHQWPATLVQPVGSPLSLECTVEGTSNPNLYWYRQAAGRGLQLLFYSVGIGQISSEVPQNLSASRPQDRQFILSSKKLLLSDSGFYLCAWRTGLGQPQHFGDGTRLSIL.

CDR3 sequence reads: CASSRWTGDTDTQYF. CDR3 coding DNA: TGTGCCAGCAGCCGATGGACAGGGGACACAGATACGCAGTATTTT. The chain couples TRBV5-6 to TRBJ2-3; 9 bases fit TRBD1. The germline CDR1 and CDR2 sequences are SGHDT and YYEEEE. The CDR3 extends over 15 amino acids. V lost 4 bases to trimming and J lost 2 bases; unmatched junction nucleotides: 5.

The CDR3 coding sequence is TGCGCCAGCAGCCCGGAGGCAGGGCTCGTAGATACGCAGTATTTT. It translates to CASSPEAGLVDTQYF. The chain carries TRBV5-1 and TRBJ2-3, with D tentatively TRBD1 or TRBD2 (5 bases each). Germline CDR1 is SGHRS and CDR2 is YFSETQ. The CDR3 runs to 15 residues. Trimming cost V 4 bases and J 5 bases, with 17 bases left between them.

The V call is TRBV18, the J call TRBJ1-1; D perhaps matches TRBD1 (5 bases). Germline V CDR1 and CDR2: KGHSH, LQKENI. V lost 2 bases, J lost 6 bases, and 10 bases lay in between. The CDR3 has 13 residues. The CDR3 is CASSPTGVSEAFF. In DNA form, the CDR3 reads TGTGCCAGCTCACCAACAGGTGTCTCTGAAGCTTTCTTT.

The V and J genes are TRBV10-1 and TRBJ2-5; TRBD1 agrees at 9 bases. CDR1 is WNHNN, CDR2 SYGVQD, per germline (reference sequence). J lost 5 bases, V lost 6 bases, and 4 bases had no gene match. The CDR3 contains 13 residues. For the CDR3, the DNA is TGCGCCAGCAGCCGAGACAGGGGGGAGACCCAGTACTTC. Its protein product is CASSRDRGETQYF.

The CDR3 DNA reads TGTGCCAGCAGCGTGAGACAGGACTACGAGCAGTACTTC. This gives the protein CASSVRQDYEQYF. The chain joins TRBV9 to TRBJ2-7; D may be TRBD1 (6 bases). This CDR3 comprises 13 residues. CDR1 and CDR2 (germline): SGDLS, YYNGEE. V dropped 2 bases and J dropped 3 bases, with 9 bases sitting between them.

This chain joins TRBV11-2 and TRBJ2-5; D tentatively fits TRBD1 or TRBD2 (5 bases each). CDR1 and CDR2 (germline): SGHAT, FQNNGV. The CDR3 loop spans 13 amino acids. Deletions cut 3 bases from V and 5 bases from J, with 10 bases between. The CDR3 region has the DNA TGTGCCAGCAGCTTTCCATGGGGGGAGACCCAGTACTTC. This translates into CASSFPWGETQYF.

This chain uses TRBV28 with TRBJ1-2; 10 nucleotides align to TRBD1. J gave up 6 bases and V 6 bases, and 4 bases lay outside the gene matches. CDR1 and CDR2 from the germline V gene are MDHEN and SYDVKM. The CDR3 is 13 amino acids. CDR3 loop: CASRTGGADGYTF. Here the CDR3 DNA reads TGTGCCAGCAGGACAGGGGGCGCCGATGGCTACACCTTC.

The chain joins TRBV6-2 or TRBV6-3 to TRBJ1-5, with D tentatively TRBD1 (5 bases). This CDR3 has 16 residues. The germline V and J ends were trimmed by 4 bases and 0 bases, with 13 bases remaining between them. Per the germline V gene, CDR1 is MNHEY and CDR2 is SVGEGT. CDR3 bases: TGTGCCAGCAGTTCCCCGGGACGCCATAGCAATCAGCCCCAGCATTTT. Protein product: CASSSPGRHSNQPQHF.